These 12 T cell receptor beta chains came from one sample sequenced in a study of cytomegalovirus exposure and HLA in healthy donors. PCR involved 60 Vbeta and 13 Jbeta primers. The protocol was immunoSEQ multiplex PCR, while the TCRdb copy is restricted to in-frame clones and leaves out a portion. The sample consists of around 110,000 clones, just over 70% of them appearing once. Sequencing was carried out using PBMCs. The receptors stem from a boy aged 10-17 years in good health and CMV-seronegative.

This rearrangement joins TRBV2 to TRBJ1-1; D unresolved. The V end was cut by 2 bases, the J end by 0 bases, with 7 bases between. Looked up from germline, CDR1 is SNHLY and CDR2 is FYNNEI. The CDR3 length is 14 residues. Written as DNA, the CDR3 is TGTGCCAGCAGTGAAAACTCGATGAACACTGAAGCTTTCTTT. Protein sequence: CASSENSMNTEAFF.

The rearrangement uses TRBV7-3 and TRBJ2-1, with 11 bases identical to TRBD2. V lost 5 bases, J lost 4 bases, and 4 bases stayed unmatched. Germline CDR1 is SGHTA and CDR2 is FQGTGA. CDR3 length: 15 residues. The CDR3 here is CASSPGLAGYNEQFF. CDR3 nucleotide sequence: TGTGCCAGCAGCCCAGGACTAGCGGGTTACAATGAGCAGTTCTTC.

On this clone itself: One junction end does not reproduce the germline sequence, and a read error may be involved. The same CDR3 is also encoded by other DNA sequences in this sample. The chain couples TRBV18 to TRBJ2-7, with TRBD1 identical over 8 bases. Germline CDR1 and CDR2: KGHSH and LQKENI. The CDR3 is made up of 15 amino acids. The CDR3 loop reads CASSLGTGGPYEQYF. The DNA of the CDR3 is TGTGCCAGCTCACTAGGGACAGGCGGCCCCTATGAGCAGTACTTC.

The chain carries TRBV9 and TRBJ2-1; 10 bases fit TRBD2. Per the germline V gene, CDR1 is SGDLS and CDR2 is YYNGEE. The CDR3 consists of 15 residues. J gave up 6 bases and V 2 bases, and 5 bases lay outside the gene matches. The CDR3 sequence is CASSVEGLASNEQFF. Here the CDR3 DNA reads TGTGCCAGCAGCGTGGAGGGACTAGCGTCCAATGAGCAGTTCTTC.

As DNA, the CDR3 is TGTGCCAGTAGTATAGCAACAGGGGGAGGCACAGATACGCAGTATTTT. Protein product: CASSIATGGGTDTQYF. The gene calls are TRBV19 and TRBJ2-3, with 8 bases that match TRBD1. This CDR3 contains 16 residues. V shed 1 base and J 1 base; nucleotides not matched to a gene: 4. Germline V gene lookup returns CDR1 LNHDA and CDR2 SQIVND (reference sequence).

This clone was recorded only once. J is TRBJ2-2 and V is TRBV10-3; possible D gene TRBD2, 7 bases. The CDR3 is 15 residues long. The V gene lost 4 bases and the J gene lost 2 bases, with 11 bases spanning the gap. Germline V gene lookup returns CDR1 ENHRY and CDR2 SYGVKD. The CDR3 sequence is CAISAGGQNTGELFF. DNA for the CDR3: TGTGCCATCAGTGCGGGGGGACAAAACACCGGGGAGCTGTTTTTT.

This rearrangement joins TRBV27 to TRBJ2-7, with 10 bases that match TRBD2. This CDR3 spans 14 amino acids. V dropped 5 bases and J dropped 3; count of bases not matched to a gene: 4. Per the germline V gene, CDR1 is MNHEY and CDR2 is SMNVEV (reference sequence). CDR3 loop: CASSPLAGGYEQYF. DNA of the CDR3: TGTGCCAGCAGTCCTTTAGCGGGGGGCTACGAGCAGTACTTC.

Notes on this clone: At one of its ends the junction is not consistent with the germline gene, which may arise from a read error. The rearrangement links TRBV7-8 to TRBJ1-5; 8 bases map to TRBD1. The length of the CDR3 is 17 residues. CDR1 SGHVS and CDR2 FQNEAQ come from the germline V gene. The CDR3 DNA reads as TGTGACAGCAGCCGTGACAGGGGCTCAGGTAGCAATCAGCCCCAGCATTTT. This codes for CDSSRDRGSGSNQPQHF.

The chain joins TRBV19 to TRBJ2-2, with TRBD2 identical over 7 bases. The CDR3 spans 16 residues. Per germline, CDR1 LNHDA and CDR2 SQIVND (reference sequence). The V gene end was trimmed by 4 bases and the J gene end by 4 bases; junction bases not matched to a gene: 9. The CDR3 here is CASSKEAGRGTGELFF. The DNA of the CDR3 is TGTGCCAGTAGTAAAGAAGCGGGGCGGGGCACCGGGGAGCTGTTTTTT.

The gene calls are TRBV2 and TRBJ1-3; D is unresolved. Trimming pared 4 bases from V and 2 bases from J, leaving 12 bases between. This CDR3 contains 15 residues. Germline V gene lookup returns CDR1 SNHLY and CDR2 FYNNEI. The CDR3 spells CASSVSEGAGNTIYF. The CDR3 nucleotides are TGTGCCAGCAGTGTTTCGGAGGGTGCTGGAAACACCATATATTTT.

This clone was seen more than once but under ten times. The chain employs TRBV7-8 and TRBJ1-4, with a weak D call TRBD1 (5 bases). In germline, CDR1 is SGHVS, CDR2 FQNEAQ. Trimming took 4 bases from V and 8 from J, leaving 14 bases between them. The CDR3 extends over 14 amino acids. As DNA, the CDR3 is TGTGCCAGCAGCTCTCGGGCCGGGGGGGAAAAACTGTTTTTT. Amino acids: CASSSRAGGEKLFF.

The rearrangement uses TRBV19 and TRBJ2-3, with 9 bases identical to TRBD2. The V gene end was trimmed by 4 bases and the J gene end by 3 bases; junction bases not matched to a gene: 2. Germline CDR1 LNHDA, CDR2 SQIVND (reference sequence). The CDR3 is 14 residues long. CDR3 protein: CASSRLAETDTQYF. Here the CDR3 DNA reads TGTGCCAGTAGTAGACTAGCGGAGACAGATACGCAGTATTTT.